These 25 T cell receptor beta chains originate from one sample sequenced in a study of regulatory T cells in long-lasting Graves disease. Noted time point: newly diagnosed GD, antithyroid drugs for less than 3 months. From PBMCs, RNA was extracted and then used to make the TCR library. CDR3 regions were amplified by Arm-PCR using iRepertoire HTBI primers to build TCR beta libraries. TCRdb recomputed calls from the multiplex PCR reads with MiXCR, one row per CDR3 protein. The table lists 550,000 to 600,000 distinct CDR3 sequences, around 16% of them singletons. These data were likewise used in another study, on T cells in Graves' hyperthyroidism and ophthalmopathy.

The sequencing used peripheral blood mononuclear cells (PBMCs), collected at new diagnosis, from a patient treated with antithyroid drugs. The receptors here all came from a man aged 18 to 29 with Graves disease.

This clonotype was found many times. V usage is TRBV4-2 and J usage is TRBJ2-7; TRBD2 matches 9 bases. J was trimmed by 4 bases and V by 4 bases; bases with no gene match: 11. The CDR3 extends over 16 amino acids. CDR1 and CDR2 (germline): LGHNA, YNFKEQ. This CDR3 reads CASSPAPASGAYEQYF. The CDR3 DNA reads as TGTGCCAGCAGCCCCGCACCCGCTAGCGGGGCTTACGAGCAGTACTTC.

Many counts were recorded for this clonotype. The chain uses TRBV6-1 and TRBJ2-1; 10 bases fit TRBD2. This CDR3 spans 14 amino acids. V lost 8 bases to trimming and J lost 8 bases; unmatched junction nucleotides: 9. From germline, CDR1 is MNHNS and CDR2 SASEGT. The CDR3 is CASGISGRPHEQFF. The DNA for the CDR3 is TGTGCCAGCGGAATTAGCGGGAGGCCTCATGAGCAGTTCTTC.

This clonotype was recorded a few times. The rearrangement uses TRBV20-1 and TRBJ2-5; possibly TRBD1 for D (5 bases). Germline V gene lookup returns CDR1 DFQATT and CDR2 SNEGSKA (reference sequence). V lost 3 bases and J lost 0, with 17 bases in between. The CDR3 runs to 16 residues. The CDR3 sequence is CSARDDGAGDQETQYF. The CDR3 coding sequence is TGCAGTGCTAGGGACGATGGGGCAGGAGACCAAGAGACCCAGTACTTC.

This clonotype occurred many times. DNA for the CDR3: TGTGCCAGCCGAGTACAGGGTTTGAACACTGAAGCTTTCTTT. Translation gives CASRVQGLNTEAFF. The chain combines TRBV6-1 with TRBJ1-1; possibly TRBD1 for D (6 bases). This CDR3 is built from 14 residues. The V gene lost 8 bases and the J gene lost 0 bases, with 13 bases spanning the gap. The germline CDR1 and CDR2 sequences are MNHNS and SASEGT.

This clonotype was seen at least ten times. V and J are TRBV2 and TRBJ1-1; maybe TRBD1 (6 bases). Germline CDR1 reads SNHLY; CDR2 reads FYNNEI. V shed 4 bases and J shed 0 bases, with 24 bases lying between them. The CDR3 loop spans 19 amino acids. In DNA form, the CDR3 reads TGTGCCAGCAGTGCAAGGGGGGCTCGGTTAGAGAGGATGAACACTGAAGCTTTCTTT. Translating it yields CASSARGARLERMNTEAFF.

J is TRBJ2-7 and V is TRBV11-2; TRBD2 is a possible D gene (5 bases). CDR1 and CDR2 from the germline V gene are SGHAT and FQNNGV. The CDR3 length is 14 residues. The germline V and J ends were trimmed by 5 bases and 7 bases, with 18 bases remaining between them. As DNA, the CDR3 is TGTGCCAGCAGCCTCCATGAGGGAAACGAAGAGCAGTACTTC. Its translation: CASSLHEGNEEQYF.

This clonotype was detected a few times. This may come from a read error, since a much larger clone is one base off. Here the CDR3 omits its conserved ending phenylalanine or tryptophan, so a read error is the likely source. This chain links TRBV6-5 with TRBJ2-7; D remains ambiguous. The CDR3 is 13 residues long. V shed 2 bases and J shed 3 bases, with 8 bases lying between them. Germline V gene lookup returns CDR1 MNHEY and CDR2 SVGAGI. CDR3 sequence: CASSYMTDYEQYL. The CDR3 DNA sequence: TGTGCCAGCAGTTACATGACCGACTACGAGCAGTACCTC.

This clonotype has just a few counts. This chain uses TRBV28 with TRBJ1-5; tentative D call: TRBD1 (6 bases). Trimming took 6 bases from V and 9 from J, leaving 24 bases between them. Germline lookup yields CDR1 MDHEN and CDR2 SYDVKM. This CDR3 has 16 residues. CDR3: CASRPPTGHSKGPQHF. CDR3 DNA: TGTGCCAGCAGGCCACCGACAGGACATAGCAAGGGGCCCCAGCATTTT.

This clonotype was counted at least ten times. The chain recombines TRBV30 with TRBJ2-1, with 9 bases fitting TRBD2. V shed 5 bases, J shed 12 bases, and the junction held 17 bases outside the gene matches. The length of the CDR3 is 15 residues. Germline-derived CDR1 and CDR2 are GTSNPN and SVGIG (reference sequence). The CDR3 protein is CAWDRRRGGIGRQFF. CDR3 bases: TGTGCCTGGGACAGAAGGCGGGGGGGTATAGGTAGGCAGTTCTTC.

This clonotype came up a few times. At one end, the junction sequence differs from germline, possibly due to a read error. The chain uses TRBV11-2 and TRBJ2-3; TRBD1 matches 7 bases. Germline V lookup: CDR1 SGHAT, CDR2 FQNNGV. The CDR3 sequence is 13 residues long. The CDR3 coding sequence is TGTGCCAACAGCGTTCAGGGGGCAGATACGCAGTATTTT. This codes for CANSVQGADTQYF. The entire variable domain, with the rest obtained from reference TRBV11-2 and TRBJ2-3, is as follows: EAGVAQSPRYKIIEKRQSVAFWCNPISGHATLYWYQQILGQGPKLLIQFQNNGVVDDSQLPKDRFSAERLKGVDSTLKIQPAKLEDSAVYLCANSVQGADTQYFGPGTRLTVL.

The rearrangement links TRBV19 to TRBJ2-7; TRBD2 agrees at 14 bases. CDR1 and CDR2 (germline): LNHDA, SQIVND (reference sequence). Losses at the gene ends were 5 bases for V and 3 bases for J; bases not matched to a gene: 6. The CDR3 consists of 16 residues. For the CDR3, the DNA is TGTGCCAGTAGTTCGGGGGGACTAGCGGGAGTCTACGAGCAGTACTTC. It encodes CASSSGGLAGVYEQYF.

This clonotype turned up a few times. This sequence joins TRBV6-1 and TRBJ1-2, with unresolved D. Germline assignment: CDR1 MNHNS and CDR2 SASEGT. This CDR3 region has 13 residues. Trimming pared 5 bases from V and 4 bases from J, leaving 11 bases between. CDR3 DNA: TGTGCCAGCAGTACCCGGGAGGTCTATGGCTACACCTTC. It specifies CASSTREVYGYTF.

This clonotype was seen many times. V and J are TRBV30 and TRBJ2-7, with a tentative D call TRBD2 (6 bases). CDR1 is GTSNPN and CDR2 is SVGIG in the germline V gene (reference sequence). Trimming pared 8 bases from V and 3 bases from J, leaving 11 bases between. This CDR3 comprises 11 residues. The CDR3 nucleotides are TGTGCCGGACGACTAGACTACGAGCAGTACTTC. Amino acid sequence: CAGRLDYEQYF.

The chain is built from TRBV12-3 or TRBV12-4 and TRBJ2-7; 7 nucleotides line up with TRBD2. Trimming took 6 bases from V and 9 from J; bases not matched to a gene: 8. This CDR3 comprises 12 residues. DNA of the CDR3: TGTGCCAGCAGATCTTTCGCGGGAGTGCAGTACTTC. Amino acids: CASRSFAGVQYF.

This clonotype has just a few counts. CDR3 protein: CASSEGGRADTQYF. The DNA of the CDR3 is TGCGCCAGCAGTGAGGGGGGGCGAGCAGATACGCAGTATTTT. The chain uses TRBV10-1 and TRBJ2-3; TRBD1 or TRBD2 may be the D gene (6 bases each). The germline gives CDR1 WNHNN, CDR2 SYGVQD (reference sequence). The CDR3 runs 14 residues. The V end was cut by 2 bases, the J end by 4 bases, with 10 bases between.

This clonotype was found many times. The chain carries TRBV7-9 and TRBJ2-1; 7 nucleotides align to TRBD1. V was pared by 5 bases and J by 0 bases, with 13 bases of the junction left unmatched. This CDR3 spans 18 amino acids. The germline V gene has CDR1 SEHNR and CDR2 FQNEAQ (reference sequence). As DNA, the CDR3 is TGTGCCAGCAGCCCAACACAGGGGCGAATTAGCTCCTACAATGAGCAGTTCTTC. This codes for CASSPTQGRISSYNEQFF. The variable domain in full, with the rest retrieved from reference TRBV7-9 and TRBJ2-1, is DTGVSQNPRHKITKRGQNVTFRCDPISEHNRLYWYRQTLGQGPEFLTYFQNEAQLEKSRLLSDRFSAERPKGSFSTLEIQRTEQGDSAMYLCASSPTQGRISSYNEQFFGPGTRLTVL.

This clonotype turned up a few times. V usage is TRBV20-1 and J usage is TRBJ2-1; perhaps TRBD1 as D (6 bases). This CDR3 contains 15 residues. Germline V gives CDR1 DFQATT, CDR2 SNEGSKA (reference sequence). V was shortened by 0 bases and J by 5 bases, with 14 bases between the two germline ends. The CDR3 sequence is CSARDGRGLDNEQFF. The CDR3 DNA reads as TGCAGTGCTAGAGATGGCAGGGGTCTCGACAATGAGCAGTTCTTC.

Here the CDR3 DNA reads TGTGCCAGCAGCCAAGATAGGCCCTACGAGCAGTACTTC. Amino acids: CASSQDRPYEQYF. This rearrangement joins TRBV3-1 to TRBJ2-7; D remains ambiguous. The CDR3 has 13 amino acids. V lost 0 bases, J lost 2 bases, and 5 bases lay in between. Germline values: CDR1 LGHDT, CDR2 YNNKEL (reference sequence).

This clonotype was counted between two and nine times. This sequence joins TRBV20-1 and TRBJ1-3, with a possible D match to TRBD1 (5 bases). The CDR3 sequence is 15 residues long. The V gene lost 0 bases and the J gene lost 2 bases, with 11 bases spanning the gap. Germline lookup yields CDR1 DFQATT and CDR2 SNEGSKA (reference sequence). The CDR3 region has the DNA TGCAGTGCTAGAGATACAGGTTCTACTGGAAACACCATATATTTT. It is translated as CSARDTGSTGNTIYF.

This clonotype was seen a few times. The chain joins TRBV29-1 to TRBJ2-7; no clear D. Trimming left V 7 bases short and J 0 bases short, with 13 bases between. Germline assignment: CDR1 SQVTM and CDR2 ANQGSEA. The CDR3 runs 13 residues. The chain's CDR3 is CSASRGISYEQYF. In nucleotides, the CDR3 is TGCAGCGCCTCTCGTGGAATCTCCTACGAGCAGTACTTC.

CDR3 DNA: TGTGCCTGGAGTCCGACTAGCGGGAGCCCCCTTGACGAGCAGTACTTC. It yields the protein CAWSPTSGSPLDEQYF. V gene TRBV30 combines with J gene TRBJ2-7, with TRBD2 identical over 12 bases. The V segment lost 2 bases and the J segment 5 bases; nucleotides outside the gene matches: 10. In germline, CDR1 is GTSNPN, CDR2 SVGIG (reference sequence). The CDR3 is made up of 16 amino acids.

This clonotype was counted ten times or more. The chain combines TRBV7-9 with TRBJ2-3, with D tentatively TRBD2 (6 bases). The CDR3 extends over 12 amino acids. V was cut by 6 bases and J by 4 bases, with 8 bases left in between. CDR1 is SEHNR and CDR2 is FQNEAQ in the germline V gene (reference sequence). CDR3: CASSPGADTQYF. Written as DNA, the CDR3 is TGTGCCAGCAGTCCGGGGGCAGATACGCAGTATTTT.

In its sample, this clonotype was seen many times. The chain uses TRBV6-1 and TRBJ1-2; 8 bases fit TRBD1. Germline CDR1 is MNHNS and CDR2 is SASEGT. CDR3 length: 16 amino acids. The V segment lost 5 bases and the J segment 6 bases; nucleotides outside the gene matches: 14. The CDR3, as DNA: TGTGCCAGCAGTCCCCACTTACCGGACAGGGTAGATGGCTACACCTTC. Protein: CASSPHLPDRVDGYTF.

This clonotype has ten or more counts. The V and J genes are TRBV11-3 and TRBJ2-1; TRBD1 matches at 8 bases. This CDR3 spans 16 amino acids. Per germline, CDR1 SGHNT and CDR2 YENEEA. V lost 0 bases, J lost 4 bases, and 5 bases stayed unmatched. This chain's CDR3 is CASSLDSGQVYNEQFF. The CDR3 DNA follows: TGTGCCAGCAGCTTAGATTCGGGACAGGTGTACAATGAGCAGTTCTTC. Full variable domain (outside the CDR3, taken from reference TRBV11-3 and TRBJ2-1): EAGVVQSPRYKIIEKKQPVAFWCNPISGHNTLYWYLQNLGQGPELLIRYENEEAVDDSQLPKDRFSAERLKGVDSTLKIQPAELGDSAVYLCASSLDSGQVYNEQFFGPGTRLTVL.

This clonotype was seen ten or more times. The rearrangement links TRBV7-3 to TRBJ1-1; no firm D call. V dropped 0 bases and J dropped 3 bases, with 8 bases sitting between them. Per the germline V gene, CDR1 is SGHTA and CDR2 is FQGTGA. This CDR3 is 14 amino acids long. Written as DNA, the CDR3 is TGTGCCAGCAGCTTAACAGGGAGGGACACTGAAGCTTTCTTT. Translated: CASSLTGRDTEAFF.